This TCR beta chain derives from a study of graft-versus-host responses after intestinal transplantation (dated by TCRdb to the early 2020s). For context, the study as a whole: Multivisceral, liver-intestinal, or isolated intestinal transplants were received by the recipients. All recipients received anti-thymocyte globulin induction followed by maintenance tacrolimus and steroids for 3 to 4 years. Of the 20 to 25 intestinal transplant recipients enrolled in the cohort, one of whom was a retransplant, a few patients without pretransplant specimens were excluded. A peak of at least 4% donor T cells among recipient peripheral blood mononuclear cells was the definition used for donor T cell macrochimerism. Alloreactive clones were identified by sequencing pre-transplant mixed lymphocyte reaction products and comparing these products with unstimulated pre-transplant donor and recipient T cells. Graft-versus-host and host-versus-graft alloreactive T cell clones were tracked in the graft, circulation and bone marrow after intestinal transplantation using bulk TCR-beta CDR3 sequencing. Instead of going to the commercial service, samples from a few later patients were sequenced in-house on an Illumina MiSeq and processed with MiXCR.

Per the publication, the time point label means: cells obtained before transplantation from donor or recipient. CD3+CD4+ and CD3+CD8+ populations were FACS-sorted from unstimulated pre-transplant donor and recipient cells taken from spleen or lymph nodes. The library was generated by the immunoSEQ multiplex PCR assay. For most patients, genomic DNA was isolated with the Qiagen DNeasy Blood and Tissue Kit and sent frozen to Adaptive Biotechnologies for TCR sequencing. High-throughput TCR-beta CDR3 sequencing of genomic DNA from most patients was performed by Adaptive Biotechnologies. The paper's processing steps were these. TCR sequencing data were retrieved from Adaptive's ImmunoSEQ software for 15 to 20 patients, whereas three other patients were processed with MiXCR and VDJtools. To correct CD4 versus CD8 sorting errors, sequences present in both subsets at a frequency ratio below 5:1 were removed. Because the origin of CDR3 nucleotide sequences shared between donor and recipient could not be assigned, those sequences were removed. Alloreactive clones required at least 2-fold expansion over unstimulated cells and minimum CFSE-low frequency of 0.002% (template counts) or 0.001% (read counts). A clone was considered mappable if detected in the sequenced pre-transplant spleen, lymph node, or MLR CFSE-low populations of the donor or recipient. The cumulative frequency of alloreactive clones was calculated as a percentage of all sequences, weighted by copy number. The immuneACCESS repertoire file appears here via TCRdb, limited to in-frame rearrangements. These files lack a portion of the clones; in checked studies, under half of the deficit traces to unresolved V genes, and the cause of the others is not known. Clone size and the V and J calls come from that table; the DNA yielded D and trimming. The sample profile shows fewer than 120,000 clones; about 94% of them were found once. Clones ranked in the top ten supply roughly 0.5% of the sample.

Trimming removed 0 bases from V and 5 bases from J, leaving 6 bases between the germline ends. The CDR3 sequence holds 13 residues, the cysteine and phenylalanine included. The entry retains the CDR3 DNA only, 39 bases that are in frame from base 1. The germline V gene specifies MNHEY as CDR1 and SVGAGI as CDR2. What the study reported, not specific to this receptor: GvH clones were detected in recipient bone marrow, and some appeared earlier in ileal mucosa or blood, consistent with an intestinal mucosal origin. Early after transplant, peak levels of circulating GvH clones were found to be associated with declines in HvG clones. In patients with donor T cell macrochimerism, the allografts had high GvH to HvG T cell clonal ratios. The relatively low number and heterogeneity of intestinal transplant patients limited the conclusions.

Notes on this clone: Its specific antigen is unknown. The input lacks base qualities; no much larger clone sits a single base away.

The starting material was unstimulated CD8+ T cells sorted from spleen or lymph node cells, obtained before intestinal transplant. In this chain, TRBV6-5 is recombined with TRBJ2-3, with the D gene too uncertain to name. This receptor was taken from a human donor who received an intestinal transplant. CDR3 region: CASSYSGGDTQYF. The DNA sequence is as follows: TGTGCCAGCAGTTACTCGGGTGGAGATACGCAGTATTTT.